A single T cell receptor beta chain is shown here with its context. The read ends 3 residues early relative to the CDR3; the germline J gene fills the gap. The sample is drawn from a study of T cells in women clearing cervical HPV infection. Overall study: No precancer developed; the control's incident HPV16 infection cleared within 12 months.

Cervical HPV DNA detected by MY09/MY11 PCR, typed by dot-blot. This CDR3 spans 16 amino acids. CDR1 and CDR2 from the germline V gene are ENHRY and SYGVKD. TCRdb's copy holds only in-frame clones and misses some; the assay was immunoSEQ multiplex PCR. The table for this sample gives some 19,000 clones. The TCR comes from a woman between 18 and 75 years old with a cervical HPV16 infection that either progressed to CIN3+ or cleared (not recorded which). The chain has TRBV10-3 and TRBJ2-3, with 11 nucleotides matching TRBD2. The sample consisted of blood buffy coat. CDR3 bases read: TGTGCCATCAGTGATCCCCTAGCGGGGGGACAAGAGACG. The encoded protein is CAISDPLAGGQET. The entire CDR3 reads CAISDPLAGGQETQYF.